The 15 T cell receptor beta chains below all came from one sample that was sequenced in a study of cytotoxic CD8 clonotypes in ibrutinib-treated CLL. The data were produced by immunoSEQ multiplex PCR, yet TCRdb's version contains in-frame clones alone and is incomplete. The table shows 55,000 to 85,000 clones, with approximately 90% occurring only once. Sequenced material: PBMCs, taken after 12 months of ibrutinib treatment. All receptors derive from a human donor with chronic lymphocytic leukemia.

This chain joins TRBV30 and TRBJ2-5, with 9 bases lining up with TRBD2. The germline V gene has CDR1 GTSNPN and CDR2 SVGIG (reference sequence). Trimming at V came to 3 bases and at J to 2 bases, leaving 4 bases not matched to a gene. The CDR3 consists of 14 residues. CDR3 loop: CAWRAAGGQETQYF. The CDR3, as DNA: TGTGCCTGGAGGGCGGCGGGAGGGCAAGAGACCCAGTACTTC. Drawing the rest from reference TRBV30 and TRBJ2-5, the complete variable domain is SQTIHQWPATLVQPVGSPLSLECTVEGTSNPNLYWYRQAAGRGLQLLFYSVGIGQISSEVPQNLSASRPQDRQFILSSKKLLLSDSGFYLCAWRAAGGQETQYFGPGTRLLVL.

The genes are TRBV12-5 and TRBJ2-1; TRBD2 matches at 11 bases. Per germline, CDR1 LGHNT and CDR2 FRNRAP. The J segment lost 6 bases and the V segment lost 1 base, leaving 8 bases of the junction unmatched. This CDR3 region has 17 residues. For the CDR3, the DNA is TGTGCTAGTGGTTTGGGGTTACTAGCGGGAGTGCCCAATGAGCAGTTCTTC. This sequence encodes CASGLGLLAGVPNEQFF.

This chain links TRBV4-1 with TRBJ1-2; no clear D. This CDR3 region has 13 residues. Trimming pared 0 bases from V and 6 bases from J, leaving 8 bases between. Germline lookup yields CDR1 MGHRA and CDR2 YSYEKL. CDR3 sequence (DNA): TGCGCCAGCAGCCAAGAGAGCGCAGATGGCTACACCTTC. Translated: CASSQESADGYTF.

This clone occurred once. The rearrangement joins TRBV7-2 to TRBJ2-1, with 9 bases lining up with TRBD1. CDR3 length: 15 residues. CDR1 and CDR2 from the germline V gene are SGHTA and FQGNSA. The V and J ends lost 5 bases and 3 bases, in that order; junction bases with no gene match: 5. The CDR3 region is CASSRGTGNYNEQFF. The CDR3 nucleotides read TGTGCCAGCAGCCGAGGGACAGGGAACTACAATGAGCAGTTCTTC.

This chain joins TRBV5-1 and TRBJ1-3; 7 bases fit TRBD1. The V gene's germline CDR1 is SGHRS and CDR2 YFSETQ. The CDR3 runs 16 residues. V shed 4 bases and J 0 bases; nucleotides not matched to a gene: 7. CDR3 in amino acids: CASSVSGDSSGNTIYF. CDR3 in DNA: TGCGCCAGCAGCGTAAGTGGGGACAGCTCTGGAAACACCATATATTTT.

CDR3 sequence (DNA): TGTGCCAGCACCAGGGGGTCGGATTATCAGCCCCAGCATTTT. It translates to CASTRGSDYQPQHF. The rearrangement uses TRBV6-1 and TRBJ1-5; 7 bases fit TRBD1. The V segment lost 7 bases and the J segment 5 bases; nucleotides outside the gene matches: 8. This CDR3 contains 14 residues. CDR1 and CDR2 (germline): MNHNS, SASEGT.

The V and J genes are TRBV28 and TRBJ1-1, with a possible D match to TRBD1 (5 bases). From germline, CDR1 is MDHEN and CDR2 SYDVKM. Trimming cost V 7 bases and J 4 bases, with 16 bases left between them. This CDR3 contains 14 residues. The CDR3, as DNA: TGTGCCAGCATTCGCGGGGGTGTGGGCACTGAAGCTTTCTTT. Its protein product is CASIRGGVGTEAFF.

The chain has TRBV29-1 and TRBJ1-1; 12 bases fit TRBD1. The germline CDR1 and CDR2 sequences are SQVTM and ANQGSEA. V shed 4 bases, J shed 8 bases, and the junction held 8 bases outside the gene matches. This CDR3 has 14 residues. In DNA, the CDR3 is TGCAGCGTTGTACACCGGGACAGGGGGCCCGAAGCTTTCTTT. It translates to CSVVHRDRGPEAFF.

V is TRBV28 and J is TRBJ1-2; 10 bases align to TRBD1. Germline loops: CDR1 MDHEN, CDR2 SYDVKM. This CDR3 has 15 amino acids. J lost 4 bases, V lost 5 bases, and 7 bases had no gene match. The CDR3 DNA reads TGTGCCAGCAGTCTAGACAGGGGGCTGTCCTATGGCTACACCTTC. This gives the protein CASSLDRGLSYGYTF.

The chain carries TRBV4-1 and TRBJ2-5, with D perhaps TRBD1 (5 bases). The V end lost 0 bases, the J end lost 0 bases, and 11 bases lay between the germline ends. The CDR3 consists of 16 residues. Germline CDR1 and CDR2: MGHRA and YSYEKL. The CDR3 protein is CASSQDSWGHQETQYF. DNA for the CDR3: TGCGCCAGCAGCCAAGATTCGTGGGGCCACCAAGAGACCCAGTACTTC.

The chain is built from TRBV29-1 and TRBJ2-1, with 9 bases identical to TRBD2. The CDR3 consists of 14 residues. Germline-derived CDR1 and CDR2 are SQVTM and ANQGSEA. The CDR3 region has the DNA TGCAGTCTAGCGGGGATGAGCTCCTACAATGAGCAGTTCTTC. This sequence encodes CSLAGMSSYNEQFF.

The chain combines TRBV11-2 with TRBJ2-7; D possibly corresponds to TRBD1 (6 bases). The germline CDR1 and CDR2 sequences are SGHAT and FQNNGV. The CDR3 length is 19 residues. V lost 5 bases and J lost 3, with 29 bases in between. The CDR3 loop reads CASSRNRVSSGHGSYEQYF. DNA for the CDR3: TGTGCCAGCAGCCGAAACAGGGTTTCATCGGGACACGGAAGCTACGAGCAGTACTTC.

V is TRBV5-8 and J is TRBJ1-1; D not resolved. V lost 3 bases and J lost 0, with 6 bases in between. CDR1 and CDR2 (germline): SGHTS, YDEGEE. The CDR3 covers 13 residues. CDR3 DNA: TGTGCCAGCAGCTCCGTTATGAACACTGAAGCTTTCTTT. Its protein is CASSSVMNTEAFF.

The chain recombines TRBV19 with TRBJ2-5, with 8 bases identical to TRBD2. The length of the CDR3 is 16 residues. The ends lost 3 bases at V and 4 bases at J; junction bases unmatched: 10. Germline V gives CDR1 LNHDA, CDR2 SQIVND (reference sequence). CDR3 sequence reads: CASSMSTGGPVETQYF. Here the CDR3 DNA reads TGTGCCAGTAGTATGTCCACGGGAGGGCCGGTAGAGACCCAGTACTTC.

The chain uses TRBV2 and TRBJ2-1, with 7 positions matching TRBD2. The CDR3 has 15 amino acids. The germline CDR1 and CDR2 sequences are SNHLY and FYNNEI. Germline trimming cut 5 bases from V and 4 bases from J; bases unmatched to any gene: 8. The CDR3 loop reads CASSLNGRPYNEQFF. The CDR3 bases are TGTGCCAGCAGTCTGAACGGGAGGCCTTACAATGAGCAGTTCTTC.